This TCR beta chain emerged from a study of blood T cell repertoires in COVID-19. As for the study in general: Samples of COVID-19 (acute and convalescent) were obtained from the United States, Italy and Spain. Nucleic acid was either cDNA or gDNA, and it came from T cells, B-cell-depleted T cells, or PBMCs.

In the authors' workflow: Nucleated cell number was recorded as an estimate derived from reference gene primer amplification. Profiling relied on immunoSEQ multiplex PCR, and the TCRdb table lists in-frame clones only, not all of them. The DNA was the basis for D and trimming; V, J and clone size are from that table. This table holds fewer than 350,000 clones, 80% to 85% found once. What was sequenced was peripheral blood. The clonotype was recovered from a woman in her fifties or sixties with active or convalescent COVID-19.

CDR3 sequence reads: CASAPGNYGYTF. The CDR3 DNA reads as TGTGCCAGCGCTCCGGGTAACTATGGCTACACCTTC. The V gene is TRBV2, the J gene TRBJ1-2; no clear D. Per germline, CDR1 SNHLY and CDR2 FYNNEI. V was clipped by 8 bases and J by 1 base, with 8 bases between them. There are 12 residues in the CDR3.